The 17 T cell receptor beta chains presented below share a single source sample, sequenced in a study of blood T cell repertoires in COVID-19. Some clones are missing from TCRdb's copy, which holds only in-frame ones; the method was immunoSEQ multiplex PCR. The sample gives 120,000 to 150,000 clones, around 87% of which show up once; 1.2% is in the top ten. Source material: PBMCs or T cells enriched from blood (not recorded which). The receptors stem from a woman between 25 and 40 years old with acute COVID-19.

This chain connects TRBV19 to TRBJ1-2; a possible D gene is TRBD1 (5 bases). Per the germline V gene, CDR1 is LNHDA and CDR2 is SQIVND (reference sequence). Trimming removed 0 bases at V and 8 bases at J, with 13 bases between. This CDR3 has 14 amino acids. Here the CDR3 DNA reads TGTGCCAGTAGTATAGAGCCTCAGGGTTGGGGCTACACCTTC. This codes for CASSIEPQGWGYTF. Using reference TRBV19 and TRBJ1-2 for the parts outside the CDR3, the full variable domain is DGGITQSPKYLFRKEGQNVTLSCEQNLNHDAMYWYRQDPGQGLRLIYYSQIVNDFQKGDIAEGYSVSREKKESFPLTVTSAQKNPTAFYLCASSIEPQGWGYTFGSGTRLTVV.

The chain carries TRBV30 and TRBJ1-3; D is uncertain. CDR1 and CDR2 (germline): GTSNPN, SVGIG (reference sequence). The ends were cut back, 4 bases at V and 2 bases at J, with 15 bases in the middle. This CDR3 comprises 15 residues. CDR3 sequence: CAWKELGTAGNTIYF. The DNA for the CDR3 is TGTGCCTGGAAAGAGTTGGGCACCGCTGGAAACACCATATATTTT.

The rearrangement joins TRBV28 to TRBJ2-1; possible D gene TRBD2, 6 bases. Germline loops: CDR1 MDHEN, CDR2 SYDVKM. The CDR3 extends over 15 amino acids. V lost 3 bases, J lost 3 bases, and 12 bases lay in between. The CDR3 region is CASSFVGSVYNEQFF. For the CDR3, the DNA is TGTGCCAGCAGTTTTGTCGGGAGTGTCTACAATGAGCAGTTCTTC.

This clone was recorded a few times. The J gene is TRBJ1-2, the V gene TRBV29-1, with 9 positions matching TRBD1. V shed 7 bases, J shed 8 bases, and the junction held 8 bases outside the gene matches. Germline V gene sequence: CDR1 SQVTM, CDR2 ANQGSEA. CDR3 length: 12 residues. The CDR3 reads CSGIQGAEGYTF. The CDR3 bases are TGCAGCGGTATACAGGGGGCTGAGGGCTACACCTTC. The variable domain in full, completed from reference TRBV29-1 and TRBJ1-2, reads SAVISQKPSRDICQRGTSLTIQCQVDSQVTMMFWYRQQPGQSLTLIATANQGSEATYESGFVIDKFPISRPNLTFSTLTVSNMSPEDSSIYLCSGIQGAEGYTFGSGTRLTVV.

This clone was seen only once. The chain recombines TRBV19 with TRBJ2-7; D gene unclear. This CDR3 region has 14 residues. V was trimmed by 2 bases and J by 1 base, leaving 9 bases between them. Per the germline V gene, CDR1 is LNHDA and CDR2 is SQIVND (reference sequence). CDR3 amino acids: CASSIRQDSYEQYF. CDR3 nucleotides: TGTGCCAGTAGTATACGGCAGGATTCCTACGAGCAGTACTTC.

The chain has TRBV29-1 and TRBJ2-7; the D gene is possibly TRBD1 (6 bases). The CDR3 loop spans 12 amino acids. Trimming left V 7 bases short and J 0 bases short, with 10 bases between. CDR1 is SQVTM, CDR2 ANQGSEA, per germline. DNA for the CDR3: TGCAGCGCCTCAGGGGACTCCTACGAGCAGTACTTC. As protein: CSASGDSYEQYF.

This sequence joins TRBV27 and TRBJ2-7, with 9 bases lining up with TRBD2. Germline assignment: CDR1 MNHEY and CDR2 SMNVEV (reference sequence). CDR3 size: 14 residues. V shed 6 bases, J shed 0 bases, and the junction held 3 bases outside the gene matches. The CDR3 DNA reads TGTGCCAGCAGCTATAGCGGGAGCTCCTACGAGCAGTACTTC. This sequence encodes CASSYSGSSYEQYF.

This chain connects TRBV28 to TRBJ1-1, with D possibly TRBD1 on 6 matching bases. The ends were cut back, 3 bases at V and 4 bases at J, with 15 bases in the middle. The CDR3 spans 15 residues. Germline lookup yields CDR1 MDHEN and CDR2 SYDVKM. CDR3: CASSLPQTGLTEAFF. In DNA, the CDR3 is TGTGCCAGCAGTTTGCCCCAAACAGGGCTCACTGAAGCTTTCTTT.

The chain recombines TRBV7-9 with TRBJ2-1, with D tentatively TRBD2 (5 bases). The CDR3 is 14 residues long. CDR1 and CDR2 (germline): SEHNR, FQNEAQ (reference sequence). Trimming took 3 bases from V and 0 from J, leaving 6 bases between them. The CDR3 loop reads CASSLGSSYNEQFF. DNA for the CDR3: TGTGCCAGCAGCTTGGGGAGCTCCTACAATGAGCAGTTCTTC. The complete variable domain, with remaining parts taken from reference TRBV7-9 and TRBJ2-1, reads DTGVSQNPRHKITKRGQNVTFRCDPISEHNRLYWYRQTLGQGPEFLTYFQNEAQLEKSRLLSDRFSAERPKGSFSTLEIQRTEQGDSAMYLCASSLGSSYNEQFFGPGTRLTVL.

This sequence joins TRBV7-2 and TRBJ2-5; possible D gene TRBD2, 6 bases. Germline assignment: CDR1 SGHTA and CDR2 FQGNSA. This CDR3 is 18 amino acids long. V was shortened by 6 bases and J by 5 bases, with 28 bases between the two germline ends. The CDR3 sequence is CASSSRYFGGTPRETQYF. The DNA for the CDR3 is TGTGCCAGCAGTTCCCGCTATTTCGGCGGGACCCCCCGGGAGACCCAGTACTTC.

The chain links TRBV2 to TRBJ2-1; D may be TRBD2 (6 bases). Deletions cut 6 bases from V and 5 bases from J, with 20 bases between. CDR1 SNHLY and CDR2 FYNNEI come from the germline V gene. This CDR3 has 16 amino acids. In DNA, the CDR3 is TGTGCCAGCAGATTCCCATTTGTAGCGGCACACAATGAGCAGTTCTTC. It specifies CASRFPFVAAHNEQFF.

V and J are TRBV5-1 and TRBJ2-7; the D gene is possibly TRBD2 (5 bases). The CDR3 length is 14 residues. V was clipped by 5 bases and J by 0 bases, with 12 bases between them. Germline CDR1 and CDR2: SGHRS and YFSETQ. CDR3 amino acids: CASRPAVSSYEQYF. DNA for the CDR3: TGCGCCAGCAGGCCAGCGGTCTCCTCCTACGAGCAGTACTTC.

The chain links TRBV6-5 to TRBJ2-7; 10 bases are a match to TRBD1. V shed 7 bases, J shed 1 base, and the junction held 4 bases outside the gene matches. Germline V gene lookup returns CDR1 MNHEY and CDR2 SVGAGI. The CDR3 is made up of 14 amino acids. Here the CDR3 reads CASIRDRGSYEQYF. The CDR3 DNA reads as TGTGCCAGCATTCGGGACAGGGGATCCTACGAGCAGTACTTC.

The V gene is TRBV24-1, the J gene TRBJ1-2; 9 bases align to TRBD1. Per germline, CDR1 KGHDR and CDR2 SFDVKD. This CDR3 region has 13 residues. Trimming removed 4 bases from V and 4 bases from J; junction bases left unmatched: 0. In nucleotides, the CDR3 is TGTGCCACCAGTGAGACAGGGGGCTATGGCTACACCTTC. This gives the protein CATSETGGYGYTF.

J is TRBJ1-4 and V is TRBV5-4; D is possibly TRBD1 (6 bases). V was trimmed by 4 bases and J by 7 bases, leaving 17 bases between them. CDR1 and CDR2 (germline): SGHNT, YYREEE (reference sequence). The CDR3 runs 15 residues. CDR3 nucleotide sequence: TGTGCCAGCAGCACAGCGGGGGCGGTTAGTGAAAAACTGTTTTTT. It is translated as CASSTAGAVSEKLFF.

This chain connects TRBV28 to TRBJ2-4; 15 nucleotides line up with TRBD2. Germline V gene sequence: CDR1 MDHEN, CDR2 SYDVKM. V shed 4 bases and J 7 bases; nucleotides not matched to a gene: 11. The length of the CDR3 is 18 residues. CDR3 in DNA: TGTGCCAGCAGTTCCCTGGGACTAGCGGGAGGCCTTGGGAACATTCAGTACTTC. Translation gives CASSSLGLAGGLGNIQYF. The whole variable domain, remainder taken from reference TRBV28 and TRBJ2-4, is DVKVTQSSRYLVKRTGEKVFLECVQDMDHENMFWYRQDPGLGLRLIYFSYDVKMKEKGDIPEGYSVSREKKERFSLILESASTNQTSMYLCASSSLGLAGGLGNIQYFGAGTRLSVL.

This clone was recorded only once. This chain uses TRBV2 with TRBJ1-5; D might be TRBD1 (6 bases). The V and J ends lost 6 bases and 3 bases respectively, with 9 bases between them. This CDR3 region has 13 residues. Germline CDR1 SNHLY, CDR2 FYNNEI. CDR3 nucleotide sequence: TGTGCCAGCAGAGGACAGTACAATCAGCCCCAGCATTTT. This encodes CASRGQYNQPQHF.